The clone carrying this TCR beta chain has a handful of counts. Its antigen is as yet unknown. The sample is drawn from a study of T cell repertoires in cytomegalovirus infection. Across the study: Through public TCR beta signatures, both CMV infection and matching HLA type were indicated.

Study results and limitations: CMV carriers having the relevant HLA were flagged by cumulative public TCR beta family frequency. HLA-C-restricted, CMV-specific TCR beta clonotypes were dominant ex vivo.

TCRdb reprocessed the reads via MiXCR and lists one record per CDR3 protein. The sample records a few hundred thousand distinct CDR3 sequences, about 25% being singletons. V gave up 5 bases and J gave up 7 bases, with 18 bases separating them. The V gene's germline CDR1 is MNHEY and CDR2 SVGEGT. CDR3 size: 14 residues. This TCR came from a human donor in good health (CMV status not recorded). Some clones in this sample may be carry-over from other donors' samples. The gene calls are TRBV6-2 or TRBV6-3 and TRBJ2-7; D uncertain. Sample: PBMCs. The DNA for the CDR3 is TGTGCCAGCAGTCTCGGACGGATCGTAGAGGAGCAGTACTTC. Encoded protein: CASSLGRIVEEQYF.